One sample yielded the 11 T cell receptor beta chains listed below, sequenced in a study of blood T cells in healthy people across ages. It was with a sample-barcoded 5' primer and a J-beta primer mix that a second PCR of roughly 7 to 12 cycles was run. MiXCR, applied by TCRdb to the 5' RACE reads, yields one record per CDR3 protein. This sample has roughly 900,000 distinct CDR3 sequences, with around 28% found just once. Sequenced material: blood. The receptors were gathered from a woman at least 80 years old in good health.

Notes on this clonotype: A much larger clone differs by one base, so this may be a read error. The rearrangement joins TRBV20-1 to TRBJ1-5; 7 nucleotides align to TRBD1. Germline trimming cut 6 bases from V and 11 bases from J; bases unmatched to any gene: 16. Germline loops: CDR1 DFQATT, CDR2 SNEGSKA (reference sequence). This CDR3 is built from 14 residues. The CDR3, as DNA: TGCAGTGCGACATCGACAGGGTCAAGACAGTCCCAGCATTTT. Translated, it gives CSATSTGSRQSQHF.

The chain couples TRBV20-1 to TRBJ1-5, with 9 bases aligning to TRBD1. Germline assignment: CDR1 DFQATT and CDR2 SNEGSKA (reference sequence). The CDR3 is 15 residues long. J gave up 15 bases and V 3 bases, and 18 bases lay outside the gene matches. The CDR3 protein is CSASRTGADVGTLHF. The CDR3 region has the DNA TGCAGTGCTAGCCGGACAGGGGCAGATGTTGGGACCCTGCATTTT.

The CDR3 reads CASSPGLRTASFYGYTF. The CDR3 DNA follows: TGTGCCAGCAGCCCCGGATTGAGGACAGCGTCCTTTTATGGCTACACCTTC. The gene calls are TRBV7-9 and TRBJ1-2; D may be TRBD1 (6 bases). This CDR3 contains 17 residues. Deletions cut 5 bases from V and 5 bases from J, with 24 bases between. The V gene's germline CDR1 is SEHNR and CDR2 FQNEAQ (reference sequence).

The chain couples TRBV15 to TRBJ1-5; no clear D. Germline assignment: CDR1 LNHNV and CDR2 YYDKDF (reference sequence). V was pared by 7 bases and J by 6 bases, with 10 bases between. The CDR3 is 12 residues long. This CDR3 is CATNNEVQPQHF. The CDR3 DNA reads as TGTGCCACCAACAACGAGGTTCAGCCCCAGCATTTT.

This clonotype was counted at least ten times. The rearrangement joins TRBV7-9 to TRBJ1-5, with 8 bases fitting TRBD1. Looked up from germline, CDR1 is SEHNR and CDR2 is FQNEAQ (reference sequence). This CDR3 has 16 amino acids. The J segment lost 1 base and the V segment lost 1 base, leaving 3 bases of the junction unmatched. CDR3 nucleotide sequence: TGTGCCAGCAGCTTAGGACAGGGGATGAGCAATCAGCCCCAGCATTTT. Its protein product is CASSLGQGMSNQPQHF.

The V gene is TRBV4-2, the J gene TRBJ2-3; the match to TRBD2 covers 11 bases. Germline V CDR1 and CDR2: LGHNA, YNFKEQ. Losses at the gene ends were 0 bases for V and 0 bases for J; bases not matched to a gene: 2. The CDR3 contains 17 residues. This chain's CDR3 is CASSQDTSGGSTDTQYF. For the CDR3, the DNA is TGTGCCAGCAGCCAAGACACTAGCGGGGGAAGCACAGATACGCAGTATTTT.

The DNA of the CDR3 is TGTGCCAGCAGCCCCCCAGGCGGGGGGGGCATAGACGAGCAGTACTTC. Amino acid sequence: CASSPPGGGGIDEQYF. This chain connects TRBV7-9 to TRBJ2-7, with 9 bases identical to TRBD2. Germline CDR1 SEHNR, CDR2 FQNEAQ (reference sequence). V lost 5 bases, J lost 5 bases, and 13 bases stayed unmatched. This CDR3 contains 16 residues.

This rearrangement joins TRBV19 to TRBJ2-1; 8 bases align to TRBD1. There are 15 residues in the CDR3. V gave up 4 bases and J gave up 6 bases; unmatched junction bases: 8. CDR1 is LNHDA, CDR2 SQIVND, per germline (reference sequence). The CDR3 nucleotides are TGTGCCAGTAGTACCCGACAGGGGCCCTGCAATGAGCAGTTCTTC. Protein product: CASSTRQGPCNEQFF.

The chain is built from TRBV3-1 and TRBJ2-7; 13 bases line up with TRBD2. There are 15 residues in the CDR3. Germline V gives CDR1 LGHDT, CDR2 YNNKEL (reference sequence). Germline trimming cut 5 bases from V and 5 bases from J; bases unmatched to any gene: 6. The DNA of the CDR3 is TGTGCCAGCAGCGCACTAGCGGGAGGGCCCGACGAGCAGTACTTC. Translating gives CASSALAGGPDEQYF.

The gene calls are TRBV7-2 and TRBJ2-3; 9 bases map to TRBD2. The CDR3 extends over 16 amino acids. CDR1 is SGHTA, CDR2 FQGNSA, per germline. The V gene end was trimmed by 5 bases and the J gene end by 8 bases; junction bases not matched to a gene: 14. Written as DNA, the CDR3 is TGTGCCAGCAGCACCTGGGGGGTAGCGGGGGCAGGTACGCAGTATTTT. It encodes CASSTWGVAGAGTQYF.

As to this clonotype: This may be a read error, as it is one base from a much larger clone. The chain has TRBV9 and TRBJ2-5; D may correspond to TRBD1 or TRBD2 (5 bases each). The CDR3 has 15 amino acids. The ends were cut back, 4 bases at V and 1 base at J, with 14 bases in the middle. The germline gives CDR1 SGDLS, CDR2 YYNGEE. The CDR3 DNA sequence: TGTGCCAGCAGCCCTGACGGGGCCTCCCAAGAGACCCAGTACTTC. The encoded protein is CASSPDGASQETQYF.